This paragraph covers one TCR beta chain sequence. Clones were sequenced by immunoSEQ multiplex PCR, and TCRdb holds only the in-frame ones, with some missing. This table has about 23,000 clones, 65% to 80% appearing once. Germline values: CDR1 SGDLS, CDR2 YYNGEE. V shed 0 bases and J shed 10 bases, with 16 bases lying between them. This CDR3 comprises 14 residues. The source of the sample is a study of OX40 agonist ivuxolimab in advanced cancers. On the study more broadly: Eligibility admitted prior anti-PD-1, anti-PD-L1 or anti-CTLA-4 therapy; around 41% had some. Of the patients, three showed partial responses, one with hepatocellular carcinoma and two with cutaneous melanoma.

The gene calls are TRBV9 and TRBJ1-2; D gene unclear. The sample here was CD4+ or CD8+ T cells sorted from blood, taken in a trial of the OX40 agonist ivuxolimab. This TCR was sampled from an adult with an advanced solid tumor such as melanoma, head and neck, liver or kidney cancer. This CDR3 is CASSVDTNPYYYTF. CDR3 nucleotides: TGTGCCAGCAGCGTAGATACAAACCCCTATTACTACACCTTC.